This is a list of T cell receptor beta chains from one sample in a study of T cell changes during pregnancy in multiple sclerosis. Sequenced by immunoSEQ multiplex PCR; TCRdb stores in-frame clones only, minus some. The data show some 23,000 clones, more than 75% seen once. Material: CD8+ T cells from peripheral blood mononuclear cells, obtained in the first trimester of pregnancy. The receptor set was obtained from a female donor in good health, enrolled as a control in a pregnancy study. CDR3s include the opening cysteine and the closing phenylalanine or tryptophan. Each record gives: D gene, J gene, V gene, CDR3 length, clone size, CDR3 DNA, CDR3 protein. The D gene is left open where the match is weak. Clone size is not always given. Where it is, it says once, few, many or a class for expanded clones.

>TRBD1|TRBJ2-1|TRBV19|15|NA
TGTGCCAGTTCCCCTGGGACAGGGGGCTGGTATGAGCAGTTCTTC
CASSPGTGGWYEQFF
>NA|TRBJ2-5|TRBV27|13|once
TGTGCCAGCAGTTGGTCCGCGCAAGAGACCCAGTACTTC
CASSWSAQETQYF
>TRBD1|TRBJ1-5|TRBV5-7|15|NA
TGTGCCAGCAGCTCAGGACAGGGGTGCGGTCAGCCCCAGCATTTT
CASSSGQGCGQPQHF
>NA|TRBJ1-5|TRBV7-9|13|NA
TGTGCCAGCAGCTACCCGGGGGATGGGCCCCAGCATTTT
CASSYPGDGPQHF
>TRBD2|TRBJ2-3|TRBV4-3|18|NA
TGCGCCAGCAGCCAAGAGATGGTAGGGACTACCGGCACAGATACGCAGTATTTT
CASSQEMVGTTGTDTQYF
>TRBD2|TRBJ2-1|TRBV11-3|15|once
TGTGCCAGCAGCTTTAGCGGGGGGGAGAGGGATGAGCAGTTCTTC
CASSFSGGERDEQFF
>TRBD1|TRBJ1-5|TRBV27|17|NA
TGTGCCAGCAGCCTCGGCAGGGGGCGGGGTATCGGTCAGCCCCAGCATTTT
CASSLGRGRGIGQPQHF
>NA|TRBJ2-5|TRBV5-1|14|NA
TGCGCCAGCAGCTCCATCGACGGGGTAGAGACCCAGTACTTC
CASSSIDGVETQYF
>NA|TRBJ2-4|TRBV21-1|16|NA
TGTGCCAGCAGCATAAGTCCGGTTGTAGCCAAAAACATTCAGTACTTC
CASSISPVVAKNIQYF
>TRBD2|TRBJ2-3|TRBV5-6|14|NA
TGTGCCAGCAGCACCGGGACTATCATCAATACGCAGTATTTT
CASSTGTIINTQYF
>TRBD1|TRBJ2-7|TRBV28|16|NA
TGTGCCAGCAGTCCTCGGGACAGGGAGTTTCTCTACGAGCAGTACTTC
CASSPRDREFLYEQYF
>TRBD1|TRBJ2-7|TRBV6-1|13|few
TGTGCCAGCAGTAGACAGGGTTCCGACGAGCAGTACTTC
CASSRQGSDEQYF
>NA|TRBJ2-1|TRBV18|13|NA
TGTGCCAGCTCACCCGGGGGTTACAATGAGCAGTTCTTC
CASSPGGYNEQFF
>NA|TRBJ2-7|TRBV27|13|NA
TGTGCCAGCAGTCCCGGTCGGACGGGGGAGCAGTACTTC
CASSPGRTGEQYF
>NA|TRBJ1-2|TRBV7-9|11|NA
TGTGCCAGCAGCAGAAAGGGACATCCCACCTTC
CASSRKGHPTF
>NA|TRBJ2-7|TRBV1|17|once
TGCACCAGCAGCCTATCCCGACGGGACAGGGACCCCTACGAGCAGTACTTC
CTSSLSRRDRDPYEQYF
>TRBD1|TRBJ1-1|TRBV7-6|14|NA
TGTGCCAGCAGCCCGGAGACAGGGCAGATTGAAGCTTTCTTT
CASSPETGQIEAFF
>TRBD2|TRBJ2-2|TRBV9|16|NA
TGTGCCAGCAGCACCCCGGGAGGGGCAAGGACCGGGGAGCTGTTTTTT
CASSTPGGARTGELFF
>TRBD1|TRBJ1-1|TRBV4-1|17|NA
TGCGCCAGCAGCCAGGACCTACAGGGGGCCCTGAACACTGAAGCTTTCTTT
CASSQDLQGALNTEAFF
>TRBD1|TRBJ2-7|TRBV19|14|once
TGTGCCAGTAGCCCTGCGGACAGGGGGTACGAGCAGTACTTC
CASSPADRGYEQYF
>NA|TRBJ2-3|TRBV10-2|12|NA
TGCGCCAGCAGTGAGACAGGCGGTACGCAGTATTTT
CASSETGGTQYF
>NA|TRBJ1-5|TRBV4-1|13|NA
TGCGCCAGCAGCCAACTACAGGGCCAGCCCCAGCATTTT
CASSQLQGQPQHF
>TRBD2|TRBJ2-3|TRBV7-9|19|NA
TGTGCCAGCAGCCACCGACCAGTGGTAGCGGGAGGAGGGTTAGATACGCAGTATTTT
CASSHRPVVAGGGLDTQYF
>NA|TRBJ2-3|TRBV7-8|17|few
TGTGCCAGCAGCTTAGGCCCGCAGGGCGCCCCTACAGATACGCAGTATTTT
CASSLGPQGAPTDTQYF
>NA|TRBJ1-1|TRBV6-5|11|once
TGTGCCAGCAGGACGGGGACTGAAGCTTTCTTT
CASRTGTEAFF
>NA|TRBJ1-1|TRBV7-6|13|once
TGTGCCAGCAGCTTAGGATCAGGGCAGGAAGCTTTCTTT
CASSLGSGQEAFF
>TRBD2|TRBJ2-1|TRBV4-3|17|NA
TGCGCCAGCAGCCAAGAAGGCGTAGGACTAGCGATGAATGAGCAGTTCTTC
CASSQEGVGLAMNEQFF
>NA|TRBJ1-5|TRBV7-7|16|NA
TGTGCCAGCAGCCCAGCGGGGTATGCAAGTGGTCAGCCCCAGCATTTT
CASSPAGYASGQPQHF
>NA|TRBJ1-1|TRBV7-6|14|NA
TGTGCCAGCAGCCCAGAGGGCCCGAACACTGAAGCTTTCTTT
CASSPEGPNTEAFF
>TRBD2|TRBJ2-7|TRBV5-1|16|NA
TGCGCCAGCAGCTCCACCAGCGGGGGATACTCCTACGAGCAGTACTTC
CASSSTSGGYSYEQYF
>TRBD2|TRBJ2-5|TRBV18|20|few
TGTGCCAGCTCACTCCGCCGCCCCCTTCAGGGCGGGGGGGTCCAAGAGACCCAGTACTTC
CASSLRRPLQGGGVQETQYF
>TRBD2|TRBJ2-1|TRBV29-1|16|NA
TGCAGCGTCCCCCGGACTAGCGGGAGCTCCTACAATGAGCAGTTCTTC
CSVPRTSGSSYNEQFF
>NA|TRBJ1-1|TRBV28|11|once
TGTGCCAGCAGGGACATAACGGAAGCTTTCTTT
CASRDITEAFF
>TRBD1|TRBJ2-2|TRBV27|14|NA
TGTGCCAGCAGTTTGACAGGGCCAGGCGGGGAGCTGTTTTTT
CASSLTGPGGELFF
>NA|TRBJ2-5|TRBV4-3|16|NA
TGCGCCAGCAGCCAAGATCGTGGCAGGTACCAAGAGACCCAGTACTTC
CASSQDRGRYQETQYF
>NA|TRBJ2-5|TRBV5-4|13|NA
TGTGCCAGCAGCTCACAACCCCAAGAGACCCAGTACTTC
CASSSQPQETQYF
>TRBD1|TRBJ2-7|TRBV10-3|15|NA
TGTGCCATCAGTGAGTCCGGGACAGGGCTCTACGAGCAGTACTTC
CAISESGTGLYEQYF
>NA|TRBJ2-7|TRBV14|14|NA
TGTGCCAGCAGCACGGGGTCGGGTTGGAACGAGCAGTACTTC
CASSTGSGWNEQYF
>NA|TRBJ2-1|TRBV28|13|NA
TGTGCCAGCAGTTTAGGGCGGAGCGGCGTAGCGTTCTTC
CASSLGRSGVAFF
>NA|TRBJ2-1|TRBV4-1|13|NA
TGCGCCAGCAGCCAGCATACAGGAGCCGAGCAGTTCTTC
CASSQHTGAEQFF
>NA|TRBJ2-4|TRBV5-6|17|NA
TGTGCCAGCAGCCCACCGACGGGGGGCAGGGGCAAAAACATTCAGTACTTC
CASSPPTGGRGKNIQYF
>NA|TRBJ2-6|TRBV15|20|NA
TGTGCCACCAGCAGAGATCCGTCGGACAAACGCTCTACTGGGGCCAACGTCCTGACTTTC
CATSRDPSDKRSTGANVLTF
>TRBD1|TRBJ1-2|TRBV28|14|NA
TGTGCCAGCAGCTGGACAGGGTCTAACTATGGCTACACCTTC
CASSWTGSNYGYTF
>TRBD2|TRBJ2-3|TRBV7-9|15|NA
TGTGCCAGCAGCCCCGCGGGGGTCAGCACAGATACGCAGTATTTT
CASSPAGVSTDTQYF